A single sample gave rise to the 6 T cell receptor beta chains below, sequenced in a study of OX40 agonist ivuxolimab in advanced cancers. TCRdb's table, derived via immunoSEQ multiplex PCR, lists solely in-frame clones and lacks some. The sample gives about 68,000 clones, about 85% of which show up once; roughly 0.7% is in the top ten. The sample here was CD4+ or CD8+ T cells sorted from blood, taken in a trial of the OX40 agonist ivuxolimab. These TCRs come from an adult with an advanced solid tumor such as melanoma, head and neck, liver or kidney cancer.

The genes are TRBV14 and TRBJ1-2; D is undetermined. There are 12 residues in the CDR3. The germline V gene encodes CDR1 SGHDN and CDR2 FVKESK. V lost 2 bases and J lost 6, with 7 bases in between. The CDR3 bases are TGTGCCAGCAGCCAAACATTTCATGGCTACACCTTC. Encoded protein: CASSQTFHGYTF.

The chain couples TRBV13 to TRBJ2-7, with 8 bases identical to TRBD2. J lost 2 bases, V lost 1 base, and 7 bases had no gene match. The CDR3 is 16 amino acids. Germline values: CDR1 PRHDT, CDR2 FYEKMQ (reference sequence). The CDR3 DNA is TGTGCCAGCAGCTTAGTCGGGGGGGCCCTCGCCTACGAGCAGTACTTC. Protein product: CASSLVGGALAYEQYF.

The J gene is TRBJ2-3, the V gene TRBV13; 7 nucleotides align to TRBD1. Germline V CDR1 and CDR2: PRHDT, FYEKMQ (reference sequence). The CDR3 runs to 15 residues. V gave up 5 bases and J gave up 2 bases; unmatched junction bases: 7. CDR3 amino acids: CASSTRTGITDTQYF. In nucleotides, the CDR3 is TGTGCCAGCAGCACCCGGACAGGAATCACAGATACGCAGTATTTT.

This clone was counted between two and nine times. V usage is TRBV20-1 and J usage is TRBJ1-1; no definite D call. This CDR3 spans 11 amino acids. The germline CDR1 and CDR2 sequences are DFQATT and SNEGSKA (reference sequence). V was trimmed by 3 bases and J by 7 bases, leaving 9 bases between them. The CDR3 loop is CSARGSDEAFF. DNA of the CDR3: TGCAGTGCTAGGGGGTCGGATGAAGCTTTCTTT.

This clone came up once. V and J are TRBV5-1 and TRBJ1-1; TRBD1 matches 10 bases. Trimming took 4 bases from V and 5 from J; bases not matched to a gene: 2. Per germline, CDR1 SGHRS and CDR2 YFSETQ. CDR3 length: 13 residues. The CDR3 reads CASSGQGETEAFF. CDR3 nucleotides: TGCGCCAGCAGCGGACAGGGGGAGACTGAAGCTTTCTTT.

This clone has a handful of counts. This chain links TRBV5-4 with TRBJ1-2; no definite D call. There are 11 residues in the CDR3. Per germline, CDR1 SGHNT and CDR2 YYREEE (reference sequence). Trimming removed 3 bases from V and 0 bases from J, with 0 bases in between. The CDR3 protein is CASSSNYGYTF. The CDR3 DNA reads TGTGCCAGCAGCTCTAACTATGGCTACACCTTC.